A selection of T cell receptor beta chains follows, all from one sample in a study of a mutant IDH1 vaccine in newly diagnosed glioma. Their antigens are not known. Here immunoSEQ multiplex PCR was the method, and the copy in TCRdb shows in-frame clones only, minus some. The sample includes some 130,000 clones, around 77% of them seen just once. This specimen was PBMCs, taken from a glioma patient whose treatment included an IDH1 peptide vaccine. The receptors here all came from a man aged 35-49 years with glioma. Both conserved end residues are trimmed from each CDR3. Each record gives: clone size, CDR3 length, J gene, V gene, CDR3 protein. Rows may omit the clone size; those that give it use once, few, many or a size class.

clone size: once
CDR3 length: 11
J gene: TRBJ2-7
V gene: TRBV15
CDR3 protein: ATSRGAGSEQY

clone size: NA
CDR3 length: 9
J gene: TRBJ2-3
V gene: TRBV12-5
CDR3 protein: ASAPRDTQY

clone size: NA
CDR3 length: 14
J gene: TRBJ2-2
V gene: TRBV9
CDR3 protein: ASSEGLGFSSGELF

clone size: NA
CDR3 length: 11
J gene: TRBJ2-7
V gene: TRBV4-3
CDR3 protein: ASSQGRPGQQY

clone size: NA
CDR3 length: 13
J gene: TRBJ2-1
V gene: TRBV19
CDR3 protein: ASFYTGGNINEQF

clone size: NA
CDR3 length: 14
J gene: TRBJ1-1
V gene: TRBV6-5
CDR3 protein: ASSYSTERMNTEAF

clone size: NA
CDR3 length: 9
J gene: TRBJ1-2
V gene: TRBV7-2
CDR3 protein: ASLLEGGYT

clone size: NA
CDR3 length: 16
J gene: TRBJ2-2
V gene: TRBV5-4
CDR3 protein: ASSYPETSGEDTGELF

clone size: NA
CDR3 length: 14
J gene: TRBJ2-7
V gene: TRBV5-1
CDR3 protein: ASSPKTGIGIYEQY

clone size: few
CDR3 length: 13
J gene: TRBJ2-2
V gene: TRBV14
CDR3 protein: ASSQVIGNTGELF

clone size: NA
CDR3 length: 11
J gene: TRBJ2-7
V gene: TRBV4-3
CDR3 protein: ASSPGYSYEQY

clone size: NA
CDR3 length: 12
J gene: TRBJ2-3
V gene: TRBV7-2
CDR3 protein: ASSLGRHTDTQY

clone size: few
CDR3 length: 11
J gene: TRBJ1-1
V gene: TRBV7-9
CDR3 protein: ASSLAGETEAF

clone size: NA
CDR3 length: 12
J gene: TRBJ1-4
V gene: TRBV14
CDR3 protein: ASSQYGADRVLF

clone size: NA
CDR3 length: 14
J gene: TRBJ2-5
V gene: TRBV6-1
CDR3 protein: ASSEAQNREVETQY

clone size: NA
CDR3 length: 12
J gene: TRBJ1-1
V gene: TRBV29-1
CDR3 protein: SVEGTAMNTEAF

clone size: NA
CDR3 length: 10
J gene: TRBJ2-3
V gene: TRBV13
CDR3 protein: ASSLAAGGPY

clone size: NA
CDR3 length: 10
J gene: TRBJ1-1
V gene: TRBV7-9
CDR3 protein: ASSPREGTAF